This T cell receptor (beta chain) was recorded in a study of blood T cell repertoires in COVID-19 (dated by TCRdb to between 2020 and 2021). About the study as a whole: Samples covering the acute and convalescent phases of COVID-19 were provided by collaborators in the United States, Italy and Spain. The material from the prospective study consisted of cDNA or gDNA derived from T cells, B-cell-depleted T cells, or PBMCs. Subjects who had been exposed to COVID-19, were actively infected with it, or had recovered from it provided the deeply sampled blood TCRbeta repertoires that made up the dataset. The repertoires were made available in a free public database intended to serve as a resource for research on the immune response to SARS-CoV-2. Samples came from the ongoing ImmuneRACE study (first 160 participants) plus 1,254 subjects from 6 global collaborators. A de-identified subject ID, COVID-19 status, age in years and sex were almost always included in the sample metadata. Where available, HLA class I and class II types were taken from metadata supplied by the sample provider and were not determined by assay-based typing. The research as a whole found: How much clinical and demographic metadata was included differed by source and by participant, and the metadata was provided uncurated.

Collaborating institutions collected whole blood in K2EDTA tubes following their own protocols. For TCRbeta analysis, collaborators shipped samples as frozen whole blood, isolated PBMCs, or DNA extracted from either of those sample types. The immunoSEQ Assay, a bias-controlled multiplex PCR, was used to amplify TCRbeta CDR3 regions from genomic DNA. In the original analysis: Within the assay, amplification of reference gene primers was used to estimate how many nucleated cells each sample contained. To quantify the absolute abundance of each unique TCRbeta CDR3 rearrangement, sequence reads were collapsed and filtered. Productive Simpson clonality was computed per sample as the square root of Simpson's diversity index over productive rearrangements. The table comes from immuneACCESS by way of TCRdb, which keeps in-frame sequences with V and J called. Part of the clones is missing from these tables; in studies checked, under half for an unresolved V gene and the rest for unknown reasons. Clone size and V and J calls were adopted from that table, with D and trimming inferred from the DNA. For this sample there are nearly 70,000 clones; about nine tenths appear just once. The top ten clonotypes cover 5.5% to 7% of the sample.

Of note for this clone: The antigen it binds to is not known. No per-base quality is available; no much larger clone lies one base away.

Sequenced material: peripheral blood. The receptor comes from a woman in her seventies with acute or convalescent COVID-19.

The DNA sequence follows: TGTGCCAGTAGGGACAGGGGTTCTGAAGCTTTCTTT. This codes for CASRDRGSEAFF. This chain is built from TRBV19 and TRBJ1-1, and TRBD1 matches 9 of the central bases. V and J are trimmed by 6 bases and 6 bases, and the gene matches miss 2 bases of the junction. The CDR3 covers 12 residues, taking in both the cysteine and the phenylalanine. The kept DNA is CDR3 alone, 36 bases in frame from the first base. CDR1 and CDR2 are read off the germline V gene (reference sequence) as LNHDA and SQIVND.